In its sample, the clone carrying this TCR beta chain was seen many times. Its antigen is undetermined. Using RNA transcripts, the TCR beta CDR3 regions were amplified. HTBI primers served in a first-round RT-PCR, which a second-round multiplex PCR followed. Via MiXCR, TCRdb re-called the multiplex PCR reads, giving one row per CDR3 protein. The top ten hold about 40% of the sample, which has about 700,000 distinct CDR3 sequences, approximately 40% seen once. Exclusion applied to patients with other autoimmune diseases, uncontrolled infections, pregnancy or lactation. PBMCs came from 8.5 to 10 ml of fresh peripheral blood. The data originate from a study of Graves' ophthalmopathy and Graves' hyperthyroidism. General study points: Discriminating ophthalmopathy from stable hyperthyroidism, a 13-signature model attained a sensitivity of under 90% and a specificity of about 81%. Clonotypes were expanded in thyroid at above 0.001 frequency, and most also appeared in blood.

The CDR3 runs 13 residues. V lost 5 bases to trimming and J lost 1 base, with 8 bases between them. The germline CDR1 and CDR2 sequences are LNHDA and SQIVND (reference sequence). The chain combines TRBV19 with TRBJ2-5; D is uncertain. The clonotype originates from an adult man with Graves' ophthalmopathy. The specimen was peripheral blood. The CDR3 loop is CASSSVVQETQYF. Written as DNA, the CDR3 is TGTGCCAGTAGTTCAGTGGTCCAAGAGACCCAGTACTTC.